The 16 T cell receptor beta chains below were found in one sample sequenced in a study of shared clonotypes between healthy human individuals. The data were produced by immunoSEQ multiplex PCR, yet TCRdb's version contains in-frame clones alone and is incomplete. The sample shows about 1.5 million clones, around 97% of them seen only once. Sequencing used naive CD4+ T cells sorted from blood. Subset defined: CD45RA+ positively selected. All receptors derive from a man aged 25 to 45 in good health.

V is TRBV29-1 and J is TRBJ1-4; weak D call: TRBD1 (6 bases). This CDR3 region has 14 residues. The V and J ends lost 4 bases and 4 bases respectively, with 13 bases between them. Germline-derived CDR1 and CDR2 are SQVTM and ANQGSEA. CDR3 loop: CSVGGGQGNEKLFF. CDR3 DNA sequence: TGCAGCGTTGGAGGGGGGCAGGGTAATGAAAAACTGTTTTTT.

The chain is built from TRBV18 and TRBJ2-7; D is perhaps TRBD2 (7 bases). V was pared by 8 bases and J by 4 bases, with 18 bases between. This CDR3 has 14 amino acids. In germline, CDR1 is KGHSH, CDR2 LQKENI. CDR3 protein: CASARGGGSYEQYF. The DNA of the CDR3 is TGTGCCAGCGCCAGAGGGGGGGGGTCATACGAGCAGTACTTC.

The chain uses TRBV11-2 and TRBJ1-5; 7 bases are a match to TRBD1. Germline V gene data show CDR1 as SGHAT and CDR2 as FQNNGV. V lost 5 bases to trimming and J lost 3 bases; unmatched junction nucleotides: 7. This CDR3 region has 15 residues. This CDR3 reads CASSPGTANNQPQHF. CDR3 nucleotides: TGTGCCAGCAGCCCTGGGACAGCCAACAATCAGCCCCAGCATTTT.

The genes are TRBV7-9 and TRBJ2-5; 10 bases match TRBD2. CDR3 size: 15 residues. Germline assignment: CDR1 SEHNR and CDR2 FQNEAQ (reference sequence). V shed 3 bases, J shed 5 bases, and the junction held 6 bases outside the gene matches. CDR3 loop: CASSLSLAGVETQYF. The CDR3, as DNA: TGTGCCAGCAGCTTGTCTCTAGCGGGAGTGGAGACCCAGTACTTC.

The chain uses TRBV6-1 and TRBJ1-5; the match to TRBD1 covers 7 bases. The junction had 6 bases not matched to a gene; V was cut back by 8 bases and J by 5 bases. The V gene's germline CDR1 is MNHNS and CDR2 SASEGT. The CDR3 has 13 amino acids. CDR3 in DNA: TGTGCCAGCGGAGACAGGGCCCATCAGCCCCAGCATTTT. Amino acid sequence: CASGDRAHQPQHF.

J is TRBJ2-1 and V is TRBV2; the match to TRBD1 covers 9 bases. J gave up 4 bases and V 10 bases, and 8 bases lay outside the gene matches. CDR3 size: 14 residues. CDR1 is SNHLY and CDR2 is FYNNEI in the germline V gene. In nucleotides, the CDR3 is TGTGCCAAGAGGACAGGGGCGGTTTACAATGAGCAGTTCTTC. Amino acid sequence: CAKRTGAVYNEQFF.

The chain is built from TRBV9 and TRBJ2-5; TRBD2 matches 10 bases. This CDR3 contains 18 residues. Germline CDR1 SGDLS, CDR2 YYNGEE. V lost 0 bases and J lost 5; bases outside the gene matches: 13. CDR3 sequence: CASSVATASGRLGETQYF. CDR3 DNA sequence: TGTGCCAGCAGCGTAGCTACGGCTAGCGGGAGATTGGGGGAGACCCAGTACTTC.

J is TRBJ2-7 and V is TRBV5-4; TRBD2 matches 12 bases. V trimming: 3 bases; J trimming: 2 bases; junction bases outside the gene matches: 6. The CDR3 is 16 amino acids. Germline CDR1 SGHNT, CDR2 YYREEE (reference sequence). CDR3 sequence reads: CASSSGSSGRAYEQYF. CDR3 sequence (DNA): TGTGCCAGCAGCTCGGGCTCTAGCGGGAGGGCCTACGAGCAGTACTTC.

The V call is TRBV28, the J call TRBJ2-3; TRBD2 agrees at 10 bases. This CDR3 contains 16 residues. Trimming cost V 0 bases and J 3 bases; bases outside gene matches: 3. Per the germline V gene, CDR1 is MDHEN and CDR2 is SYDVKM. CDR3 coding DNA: TGTGCCAGCAGTTTATGGGCTAGCGGGAGTACAGATACGCAGTATTTT. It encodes CASSLWASGSTDTQYF.

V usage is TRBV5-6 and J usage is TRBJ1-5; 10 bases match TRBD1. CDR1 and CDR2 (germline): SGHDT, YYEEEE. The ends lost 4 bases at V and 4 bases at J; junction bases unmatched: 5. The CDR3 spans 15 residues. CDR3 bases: TGTGCCAGCAGCACAACGGACAGGGGGAATCAGCCCCAGCATTTT. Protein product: CASSTTDRGNQPQHF.

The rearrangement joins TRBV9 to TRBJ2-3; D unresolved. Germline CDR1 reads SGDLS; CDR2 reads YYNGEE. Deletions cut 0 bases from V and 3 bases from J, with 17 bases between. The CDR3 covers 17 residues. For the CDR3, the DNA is TGTGCCAGCAGCGTAGACCCCAAGGGAAGGGTGACAGATACGCAGTATTTT. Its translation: CASSVDPKGRVTDTQYF.

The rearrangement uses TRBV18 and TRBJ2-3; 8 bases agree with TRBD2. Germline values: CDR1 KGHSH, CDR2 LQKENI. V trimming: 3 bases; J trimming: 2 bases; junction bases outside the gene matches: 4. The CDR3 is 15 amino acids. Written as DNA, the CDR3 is TGTGCCAGCTCACCGGGAGCGGGAGCCACAGATACGCAGTATTTT. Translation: CASSPGAGATDTQYF. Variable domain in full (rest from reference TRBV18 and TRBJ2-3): NAGVMQNPRHLVRRRGQEARLRCSPMKGHSHVYWYRQLPEEGLKFMVYLQKENIIDESGMPKERFSAEFPKEGPSILRIQQVVRGDSAAYFCASSPGAGATDTQYFGPGTRLTVL.

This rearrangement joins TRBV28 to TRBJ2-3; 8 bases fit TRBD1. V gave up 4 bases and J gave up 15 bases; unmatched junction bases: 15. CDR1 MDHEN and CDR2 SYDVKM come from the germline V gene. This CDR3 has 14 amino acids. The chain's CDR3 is CASSWGQANKFRYF. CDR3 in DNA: TGTGCCAGCAGTTGGGGACAGGCAAACAAATTTAGATATTTT.

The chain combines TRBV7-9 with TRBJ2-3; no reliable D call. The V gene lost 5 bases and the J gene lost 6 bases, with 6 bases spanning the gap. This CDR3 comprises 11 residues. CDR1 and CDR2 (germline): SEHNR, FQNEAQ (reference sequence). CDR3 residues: CASSAWDTQYF. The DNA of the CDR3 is TGTGCCAGCAGCGCCTGGGATACGCAGTATTTT.

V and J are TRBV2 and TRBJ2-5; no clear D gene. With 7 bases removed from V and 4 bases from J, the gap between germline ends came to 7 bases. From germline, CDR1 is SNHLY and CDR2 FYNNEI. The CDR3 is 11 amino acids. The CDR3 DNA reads TGTGCCAGCACGAAAGTAGAGACCCAGTACTTC. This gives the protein CASTKVETQYF.

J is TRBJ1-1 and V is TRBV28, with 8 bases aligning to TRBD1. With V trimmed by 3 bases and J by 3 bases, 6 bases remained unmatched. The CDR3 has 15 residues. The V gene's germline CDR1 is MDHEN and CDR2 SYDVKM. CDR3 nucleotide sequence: TGTGCCAGCAGTTTTTTCTGGACAGGGCACACTGAAGCTTTCTTT. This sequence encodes CASSFFWTGHTEAFF. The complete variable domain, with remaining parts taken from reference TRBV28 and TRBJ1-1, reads DVKVTQSSRYLVKRTGEKVFLECVQDMDHENMFWYRQDPGLGLRLIYFSYDVKMKEKGDIPEGYSVSREKKERFSLILESASTNQTSMYLCASSFFWTGHTEAFFGQGTRLTVV.